This entry features one T cell receptor beta chain sequence. No antigen is known for it. Findings of the study overall: Tumor Tregs overlapped most with tumor, then blood, naive CD4+ cells. The TCR gene usage of tumor memory CD4+ T cells clustered together with blood and lymph node memory CD4+ cells and with lymph node naive CD4+ cells.

After constant-region reverse-primer amplification, full-length variable regions underwent semi-nested PCR with Nested Universal Primer A. TCRdb analysed the 5' RACE reads with MiXCR anew, one entry per CDR3 protein. The repertoire has under 7,000 distinct CDR3 sequences, roughly 32% of them found once; the top ten carry around 7%. This CDR3 region has 14 residues. Losses at the gene ends were 5 bases for V and 5 bases for J; bases not matched to a gene: 7. CDR1 SGHTA and CDR2 FQGNSA come from the germline V gene. Material for sequencing was memory CD4+ T cells sorted from a lymph node. Subset noted: memory CD4+ T cells, CD4+CD45RO+CD25-. This chain uses TRBV7-2 with TRBJ2-7; TRBD1 aligns across 9 bases. This TCR was sampled from a female donor with breast cancer. The CDR3 sequence: CASSLGDRADEQYF. In nucleotides, the CDR3 is TGTGCCAGCAGCCTAGGGGACAGGGCGGACGAGCAGTACTTC.